This TCR beta chain was recorded in a study of beta chain features in type 1 diabetes (dated 2018 in TCRdb). Describing the broader study: No differences in mean age, gender distribution, total cell number or subset yield were found between patients and healthy donors. Naive and central memory subsets were obtained from all 30 or so donors, but regulatory and stem cell-like memory subsets were isolated from only 8 patients and about 8 healthy donors. In the study, TCRB repertoires of sorted circulating CD4+ T cell subsets from recently diagnosed type 1 diabetes patients were compared with those of matched healthy donors. Across all samples, fewer than 130 million sorted cells were examined, and cell number per subset correlated strongly with RNA yield.

With regard to this clone: Its binding antigen is unknown. Base qualities are not provided; no much larger clone lies one nucleotide away.

Overall study results and their limits: Because cDNA was sequenced instead of genomic DNA, highly expressing activated cells could be over-represented, though the groups showed no difference in activation or CD3 levels. Patients with type 1 diabetes made fewer insertions and deleted more nucleotides at VDJ recombination sites, implying thymic rearrangement abnormalities. Type 1 diabetes patients showed a moderate but significant shortening of TCRB CDR3 length in all four CD4+ subsets. Naive, central memory and regulatory TCRB repertoires appeared to be more similar among patients than among healthy donors. PCR may preferentially amplify shorter templates, but because patient and control samples were amplified and corrected together, any resulting skew would affect both groups equally. Because small numbers of individuals were included in the HLA sub-analyses, any influence of HLA type on TCRB rearrangement was left unresolved.

The germline V gene specifies SQVTM as CDR1 and ANQGSEA as CDR2. The cysteine opens and the phenylalanine closes a CDR3 of 13 amino acids. Of the read, only the CDR3 DNA is kept; its 39 bases are in frame from base 1. V loses 7 bases, J loses 9 bases, and the germline ends lie 21 bases apart. The entire amount of isolated RNA was reverse transcribed using the High Capacity cDNA Reverse Transcription Kit, so the sequenced TCRB transcripts were expressed ones. Deep immunoSEQ sequencing was applied to naive, central memory and regulatory T cell samples, giving an average of around 3.8 million total reads per sample. Sorted cells were lysed in RLT buffer and RNA was extracted with DNase-treated RNeasy Micro or Mini kits, depending on cell number. To prevent cross-contamination, every cell subset was processed on its own, while patient and healthy donor samples were processed together. Using the immunoSEQ multiplex PCR, TCRB sequences were amplified from cDNA into 87-bp fragments spanning the CDR3 region. Amplicons were sequenced on the Illumina HiSeq platform. Turning to the authors' computational methods: Synthetic template baselines were used to correct PCR bias computationally, reads within Hamming distance 2 were collapsed together, and singletons that could not be merged were discarded. Reads were aligned against IMGT so that V, D and J genes, CDR3 length and insertions or deletions at six rearrangement sites could be assigned. Within each subset, clonotype counts were normalized to the number of sorted cells before true diversity and Gini coefficients were calculated with the tcR R package. The overlap coefficient, calculated on TCRB nucleotide sequences, was used to quantify repertoire sharing. Out-of-frame TCRB sequences from naive cells were analyzed as a proxy for the pre-selection repertoire. Drawn from immuneACCESS, this table holds only the in-frame rearrangements with V and J called that TCRdb kept. Clones are partly lost; checked studies trace under half to an unresolved V gene and leave the rest unexplained. V and J calls and clone size come straight from that table; D and trimming were deduced from the DNA. The sample table holds a few hundred thousand clones, of which approximately 30% were seen once. The top ten hold roughly 0.06% of the sample.

Each donor gave one peripheral blood draw, averaging approximately 120 mL, which was collected into heparinised tubes. A BD FACSAria II was used to sort naive, central memory, regulatory and stem cell-like memory CD4+ T cells with a panel that included CD45RO, CCR7, CD25, CD127, CD95 and CD27. All sorted populations exceeded 95% purity. PBMCs were separated immediately by Lymphoprep density gradient centrifugation and were stained directly, without being cultured. Samples were stained and sorted in pairs, with one healthy donor and one patient per experiment, so that batch effects were minimized. The sequenced sample consisted of naive CD4+ T cells from blood. Explained via the paper, the cell subset or site label denotes: true naive CD4+ T cells. The sequence was collected from a man between 18 and 35 years old in good health. Recombination linked TRBV29-1 to TRBJ2-5; TRBD1 is a weak D gene call, 6 bases matching. The nucleotide sequence is TGCAGCGGGAAGGACAGTGGGGGAATTGCCCAGTACTTC. It codes for CSGKDSGGIAQYF.